This T cell receptor (beta chain) is from a study of vaccination effects on CD4 cells after COVID-19. Study-wide points: The authors studied few convalescent patients and collected no early post-infection timepoints.

This CDR3 has 11 amino acids. Germline V lookup: CDR1 KGHSH, CDR2 LQKENI. V lost 10 bases and J 4 bases, leaving 8 bases between the germline ends. Subsequent to roughly 10 days of culture, CD4+ T cells were isolated. Each culture had half its medium swapped for IL-2 medium on days 3 and 7. This clone was observed a single time. Its antigen is still unknown. Produced via immunoSEQ multiplex PCR; TCRdb's table is partial and in-frame only. The table lists tens of thousands of clones, around 80% of them singletons. The genes are TRBV18 and TRBJ1-3, with D unclear. Here the sequenced sample was CD4+ T cells from PBMCs cultured without peptide, taken before COVID-19 vaccination. This clonotype was sampled from a human donor who received a COVID-19 vaccine. This CDR3 is CAKTWGNTIYF. CDR3 in DNA: TGTGCCAAGACTTGGGGAAACACCATATATTTT.